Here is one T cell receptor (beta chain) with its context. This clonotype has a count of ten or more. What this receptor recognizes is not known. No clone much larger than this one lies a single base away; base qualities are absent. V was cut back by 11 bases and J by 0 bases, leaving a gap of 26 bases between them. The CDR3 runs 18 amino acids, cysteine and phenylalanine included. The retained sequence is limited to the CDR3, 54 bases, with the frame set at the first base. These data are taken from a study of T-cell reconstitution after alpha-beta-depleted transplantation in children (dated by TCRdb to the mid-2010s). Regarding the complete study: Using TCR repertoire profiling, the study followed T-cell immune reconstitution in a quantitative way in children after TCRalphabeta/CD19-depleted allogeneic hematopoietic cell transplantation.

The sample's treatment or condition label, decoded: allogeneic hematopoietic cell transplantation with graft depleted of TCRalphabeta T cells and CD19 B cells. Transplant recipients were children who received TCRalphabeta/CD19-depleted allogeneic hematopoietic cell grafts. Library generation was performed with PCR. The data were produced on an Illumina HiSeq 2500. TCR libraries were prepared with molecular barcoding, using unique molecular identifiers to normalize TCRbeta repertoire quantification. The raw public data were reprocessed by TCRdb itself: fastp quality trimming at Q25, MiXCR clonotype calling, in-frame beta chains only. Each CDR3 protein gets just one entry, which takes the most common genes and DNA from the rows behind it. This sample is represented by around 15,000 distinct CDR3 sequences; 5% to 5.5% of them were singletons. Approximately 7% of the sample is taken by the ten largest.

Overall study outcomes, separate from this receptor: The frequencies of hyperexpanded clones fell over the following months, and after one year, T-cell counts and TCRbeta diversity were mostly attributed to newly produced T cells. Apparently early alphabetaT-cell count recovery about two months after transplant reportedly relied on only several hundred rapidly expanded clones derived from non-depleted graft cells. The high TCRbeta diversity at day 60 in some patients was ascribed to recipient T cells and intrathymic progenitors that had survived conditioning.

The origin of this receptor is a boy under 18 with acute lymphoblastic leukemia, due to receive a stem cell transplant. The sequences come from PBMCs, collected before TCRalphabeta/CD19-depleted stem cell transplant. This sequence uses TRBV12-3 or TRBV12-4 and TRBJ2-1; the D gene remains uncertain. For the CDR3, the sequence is CALSLRFGTVSSYNEQFF. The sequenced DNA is TGTGCCCTCAGTTTAAGGTTCGGAACAGTCAGCTCCTACAATGAGCAGTTCTTC.